This TCR beta chain was recovered during a study of blood T cell repertoires in COVID-19. Study in general: PBMCs, B-cell-depleted T cells, or T cells provided the cDNA or gDNA that made up the material.

Participant age was roughly 18 to 100 years, and participants resided in fewer than 25 US areas. Participants had their cohort set by participant-reported clinical history. The CDR3 runs to 16 residues. V lost 2 bases and J 3 bases, leaving 14 bases between the germline ends. Germline loops: CDR1 SGHAT, CDR2 FQNNGV. Clones were sequenced by immunoSEQ multiplex PCR, and TCRdb holds only the in-frame ones, with some missing. Here the sample spans under 450,000 clones, roughly four fifths being singletons. The chain is built from TRBV11-2 and TRBJ1-5, with a tentative D call TRBD1 (5 bases). Sequencing was performed on PBMCs or T cells enriched from blood (not recorded which). The receptor's source is a woman between 50 and 59 years old who had recovered from COVID-19. In nucleotides, the CDR3 is TGTGCCAGCAGCTTAAGGGGAGGTGTGCCCAATCAGCCCCAGCATTTT. Residues: CASSLRGGVPNQPQHF.